What follows are 11 T cell receptor beta chains derived from one specimen sequenced in a study of T cell repertoires in cytomegalovirus infection. TCRdb processed the reads anew with MiXCR; each CDR3 protein has one entry. Of about 310,000 distinct CDR3 sequences listed, 15% to 20% are singletons. Sequenced sample: PBMCs. Receptor source: a human donor in good health (CMV status not recorded). Some clones in this sample may be carry-over from other donors' samples.

This clonotype showed up just a few times. The rearrangement uses TRBV6-5 and TRBJ1-2; 9 positions match TRBD1. This CDR3 spans 15 amino acids. Germline loops: CDR1 MNHEY, CDR2 SVGAGI. V trimming: 6 bases; J trimming: 4 bases; junction bases outside the gene matches: 9. CDR3 protein: CASRNGQGRIYGYTF. The CDR3 region has the DNA TGTGCCAGCAGAAACGGACAGGGGAGAATCTATGGCTACACCTTC.

The CDR3 protein is CASSVGANVLTF. The CDR3 nucleotides read TGTGCCAGCAGTGTTGGGGCCAACGTCCTGACTTTC. The V and J genes are TRBV2 and TRBJ2-6; unclear D gene. Trimming shortened V by 4 bases and J by 3 bases, and 1 base separated the two germline ends. Germline V gives CDR1 SNHLY, CDR2 FYNNEI. The CDR3 length is 12 residues.

The chain combines TRBV5-6 with TRBJ1-2; D is perhaps TRBD1 (6 bases). Between the trimmed V and J ends, which lost 0 bases and 2 bases, there was a span of 14 bases. Germline CDR1 is SGHDT and CDR2 is YYEEEE. The CDR3 is 16 residues long. CDR3 region: CASSLAERGGNYGYTF. CDR3 nucleotide sequence: TGTGCCAGCAGCTTGGCCGAAAGGGGGGGGAACTATGGCTACACCTTC.

This clonotype was seen many times. V is TRBV10-3 and J is TRBJ2-5; D is possibly TRBD1 (6 bases). The germline CDR1 and CDR2 sequences are ENHRY and SYGVKD. The CDR3 sequence is 14 residues long. Trimming stripped 5 bases from V and 5 bases from J, with 15 bases between. The CDR3 spells CAISSVRGSETQYF. The CDR3 region has the DNA TGTGCCATCAGTTCGGTCAGGGGCTCGGAGACCCAGTACTTC.

The chain recombines TRBV28 with TRBJ2-1; the D is unclear. Germline CDR1 MDHEN, CDR2 SYDVKM. V was trimmed by 7 bases and J by 7 bases, leaving 23 bases between them. The CDR3 sequence is 16 residues long. Here the CDR3 DNA reads TGTGCCAGCACCTCTATCGGGCTATCCCCCAAGAATGAGCAGTTCTTC. It is translated as CASTSIGLSPKNEQFF.

CDR3 DNA sequence: TGTGCCAGCAGTCCCGGGGGGGCCGGCCTTGAAGAGACCCAGTACTTC. This encodes CASSPGGAGLEETQYF. The V and J genes are TRBV12-3 or TRBV12-4 and TRBJ2-5, with 8 nucleotides matching TRBD2. Trimming cost V 5 bases and J 3 bases; bases outside gene matches: 11. There are 16 residues in the CDR3.

This clonotype has at least ten counts. The chain employs TRBV7-2 and TRBJ2-7; no clear D. Trimming removed 5 bases at V and 7 bases at J, with 12 bases between. The CDR3 has 12 amino acids. From germline, CDR1 is SGHTA and CDR2 FQGNSA. In nucleotides, the CDR3 is TGTGCCAGCAGCGTAGGGATGGGGGAGCAGTACTTC. As protein: CASSVGMGEQYF.

This chain links TRBV19 with TRBJ1-2; 10 bases agree with TRBD1. Trimming at V came to 5 bases and at J to 4 bases, leaving 10 bases not matched to a gene. The germline V gene has CDR1 LNHDA and CDR2 SQIVND (reference sequence). CDR3 size: 16 residues. DNA of the CDR3: TGTGCCAGTAGTCCCCTAGGACAGGGGGGGCTCTATGGCTACACCTTC. The encoded protein is CASSPLGQGGLYGYTF.

A few counts support this clonotype. This chain connects TRBV7-8 to TRBJ2-2, with 8 positions matching TRBD1. The CDR3 contains 16 residues. In germline, CDR1 is SGHVS, CDR2 FQNEAQ. The ends lost 5 bases at V and 4 bases at J; junction bases unmatched: 9. The CDR3 DNA reads TGTGCCAGCAGCGCCGGGGCACAGGGGGTCACCGGGGAGCTGTTTTTT. It is translated as CASSAGAQGVTGELFF.

This clonotype was recorded a few times. The genes are TRBV12-3 or TRBV12-4 and TRBJ2-2, with TRBD2 identical over 10 bases. The CDR3 covers 15 residues. Trimming at V came to 6 bases and at J to 6 bases, leaving 7 bases not matched to a gene. The CDR3 sequence is CASRSLAGWAGELFF. CDR3 DNA sequence: TGTGCCAGCAGGTCACTAGCGGGGTGGGCCGGGGAGCTGTTTTTT.

At least ten counts were recorded for this clonotype. This rearrangement joins TRBV28 to TRBJ1-1; D gene unclear. This CDR3 is built from 13 residues. Per germline, CDR1 MDHEN and CDR2 SYDVKM. V dropped 1 base and J dropped 6 bases, with 9 bases sitting between them. The CDR3 DNA sequence: TGTGCCAGCAGTTTATCCCCCAGGTCTGAAGCTTTCTTT. Its translation is CASSLSPRSEAFF. Looking up the rest from reference TRBV28 and TRBJ1-1 gives the full variable domain: DVKVTQSSRYLVKRTGEKVFLECVQDMDHENMFWYRQDPGLGLRLIYFSYDVKMKEKGDIPEGYSVSREKKERFSLILESASTNQTSMYLCASSLSPRSEAFFGQGTRLTVV.